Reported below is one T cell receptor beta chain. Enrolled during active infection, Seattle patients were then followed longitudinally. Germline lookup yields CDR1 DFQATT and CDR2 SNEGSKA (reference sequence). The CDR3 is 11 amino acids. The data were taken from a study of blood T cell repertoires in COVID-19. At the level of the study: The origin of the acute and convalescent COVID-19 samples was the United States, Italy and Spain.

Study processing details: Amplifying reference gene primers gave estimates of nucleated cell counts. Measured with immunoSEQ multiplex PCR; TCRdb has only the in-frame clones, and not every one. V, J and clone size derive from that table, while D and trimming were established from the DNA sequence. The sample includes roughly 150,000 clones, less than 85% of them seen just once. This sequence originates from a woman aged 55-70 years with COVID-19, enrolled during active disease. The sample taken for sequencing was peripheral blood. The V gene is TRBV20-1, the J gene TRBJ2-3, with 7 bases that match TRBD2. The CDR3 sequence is CGWGGRDTQYF. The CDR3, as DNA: TGCGGCTGGGGGGGTAGGGATACGCAGTATTTT.